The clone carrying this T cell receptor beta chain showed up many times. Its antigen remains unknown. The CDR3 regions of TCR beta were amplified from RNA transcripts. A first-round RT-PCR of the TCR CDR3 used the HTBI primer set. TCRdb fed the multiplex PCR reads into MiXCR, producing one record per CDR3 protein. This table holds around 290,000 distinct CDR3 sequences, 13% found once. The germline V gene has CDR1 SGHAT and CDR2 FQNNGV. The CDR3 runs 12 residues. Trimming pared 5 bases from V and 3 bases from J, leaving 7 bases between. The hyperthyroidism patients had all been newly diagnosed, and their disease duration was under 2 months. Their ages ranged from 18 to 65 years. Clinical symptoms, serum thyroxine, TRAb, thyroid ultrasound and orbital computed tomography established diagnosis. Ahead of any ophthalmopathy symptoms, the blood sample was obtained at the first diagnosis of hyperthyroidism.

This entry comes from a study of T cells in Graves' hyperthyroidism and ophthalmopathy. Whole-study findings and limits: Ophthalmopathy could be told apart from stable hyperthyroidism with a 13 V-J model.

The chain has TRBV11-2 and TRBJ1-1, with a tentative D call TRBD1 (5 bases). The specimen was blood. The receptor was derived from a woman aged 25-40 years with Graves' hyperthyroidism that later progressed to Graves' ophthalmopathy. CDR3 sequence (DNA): TGTGCCAGCAGCGGGGGGTACACTGAAGCTTTCTTT. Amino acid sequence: CASSGGYTEAFF.